This passage covers 30 T cell receptor beta chains from one sample sequenced in a study of T-cell reconstitution after alpha-beta-depleted transplantation in children. During its preparation, the TCRbeta library received unique molecular identifiers. MiXCR was run by TCRdb on the PCR reads, yielding one entry per CDR3 protein. The table has approximately 590,000 distinct CDR3 sequences, about 10% seen once; the top ten hold about 4%. Sample: PBMCs from the stem cell graft donor, taken from the stem cell graft. The origin of the receptors is a human donor who donated a stem cell graft to a child with acute myeloid leukemia.

A word on this clonotype: Sequence at one end of the junction differs from germline and may be a read error. The chain has TRBV6-6 and TRBJ2-3; D ambiguous. Per germline, CDR1 MNHNY and CDR2 SVGAGI (reference sequence). The CDR3 loop spans 12 amino acids. CDR3 sequence: CAGSRSTDTQYF. The CDR3 nucleotides are TGTGCCGGCAGCCGGAGTACAGATACGCAGTATTTT.

Ten or more counts support this clonotype. The chain uses TRBV20-1 and TRBJ2-3; perhaps TRBD2 as D (6 bases). From germline, CDR1 is DFQATT and CDR2 SNEGSKA (reference sequence). The CDR3 sequence is 16 residues long. V lost 4 bases and J lost 8, with 25 bases in between. CDR3 nucleotides: TGCAGTGCTAAGACACTAGCACAGTCTTCAACGGGTACGCAGTATTTT. Its translation: CSAKTLAQSSTGTQYF.

This clonotype was counted a few times. The CDR3 spells CSAGQGNGQPQHF. For the CDR3, the DNA is TGCAGTGCCGGACAGGGAAACGGTCAGCCCCAGCATTTT. The chain employs TRBV20-1 and TRBJ1-5; 8 bases align to TRBD1. The CDR3 is 13 residues long. Germline lookup yields CDR1 DFQATT and CDR2 SNEGSKA (reference sequence). V trimming: 6 bases; J trimming: 6 bases; junction bases outside the gene matches: 7.

This chain uses TRBV7-9 with TRBJ2-2; 9 bases match TRBD2. CDR1 and CDR2 from the germline V gene are SEHNR and FQNEAQ (reference sequence). Trimming cost V 5 bases and J 5 bases; bases outside gene matches: 6. This CDR3 comprises 15 residues. CDR3 loop: CASSHGTSLTGELFF. The CDR3 region has the DNA TGTGCCAGCAGCCACGGGACTAGCCTTACCGGGGAGCTGTTTTTT.

This clonotype occurred a few times. This rearrangement joins TRBV6-2 or TRBV6-3 to TRBJ2-1, with TRBD1 matching over 10 bases. V was pared by 3 bases and J by 8 bases, with 4 bases of the junction left unmatched. Germline CDR1 is MNHEY and CDR2 is SVGEGT. This CDR3 has 14 amino acids. The CDR3 DNA reads as TGTGCCAGCAGTTATCGACAGGGGGCCTATGAGCAGTTCTTC. Its protein product is CASSYRQGAYEQFF.

This clonotype was observed a few times. The chain combines TRBV28 with TRBJ1-2, with D maybe TRBD1 (5 bases). CDR1 is MDHEN, CDR2 SYDVKM, per germline. This CDR3 is built from 14 residues. Trimming took 7 bases from V and 6 from J, leaving 18 bases between them. In nucleotides, the CDR3 is TGTGCCAGCACTTCAGTGGGGACCTATGATGGCTACACCTTC. It translates to CASTSVGTYDGYTF.

In this sample, this clonotype turned up many times. The chain joins TRBV6-1 to TRBJ2-5, with TRBD2 matching 10 bases. Germline CDR1 is MNHNS and CDR2 is SASEGT. The CDR3 is made up of 16 amino acids. The trim removed 6 bases at V and 5 bases at J, leaving 12 bases unmatched. CDR3 in amino acids: CASRSPLAGGGETQYF. The CDR3 DNA sequence: TGTGCCAGCAGAAGCCCTTTAGCGGGAGGAGGGGAGACCCAGTACTTC.

In this sample, this clonotype turned up many times. The chain carries TRBV18 and TRBJ2-7; a weak D match, TRBD2 (5 bases). Germline V CDR1 and CDR2: KGHSH, LQKENI. The CDR3 has 11 residues. Trimming shortened V by 8 bases and J by 7 bases, and 12 bases separated the two germline ends. The DNA for the CDR3 is TGTGCCAGCAGCTCGAGCGGAGAGCAGTACTTC. Protein product: CASSSSGEQYF. Full variable domain (rest looked up from reference TRBV18 and TRBJ2-7): NAGVMQNPRHLVRRRGQEARLRCSPMKGHSHVYWYRQLPEEGLKFMVYLQKENIIDESGMPKERFSAEFPKEGPSILRIQQVVRGDSAAYFCASSSSGEQYFGPGTRLTVT.

There are many counts of this clonotype. The rearrangement links TRBV15 to TRBJ2-2, with D hard to call. V was clipped by 0 bases and J by 5 bases, with 7 bases between them. The CDR3 has 14 amino acids. Germline CDR1 and CDR2: LNHNV and YYDKDF (reference sequence). As DNA, the CDR3 is TGTGCCACCAGCAGAGATCGCGCAACCGGGGAGCTGTTTTTT. It specifies CATSRDRATGELFF.

This clonotype came up a few times. The rearrangement uses TRBV20-1 and TRBJ1-3; no clear D gene. V lost 5 bases to trimming and J lost 1 base, with 9 bases between them. Germline CDR1 DFQATT, CDR2 SNEGSKA (reference sequence). The CDR3 spans 13 residues. Here the CDR3 DNA reads TGCAGTGCTCCCTCGGGGTCTGGAAACACCATATATTTT. It translates to CSAPSGSGNTIYF.

A few counts support this clonotype. The V and J genes are TRBV10-3 and TRBJ2-7, with 10 bases that match TRBD1. The CDR3 is made up of 14 amino acids. V was pared by 7 bases and J by 2 bases, with 5 bases of the junction left unmatched. Germline CDR1 is ENHRY and CDR2 is SYGVKD. CDR3 region: CAINDRGPTYEQYF. CDR3 nucleotide sequence: TGTGCCATCAATGACAGGGGGCCGACCTACGAGCAGTACTTC.

This clonotype was counted only a few times. The V call is TRBV5-5, the J call TRBJ1-5; the D gene is possibly TRBD1 (5 bases). The CDR3 totals 14 residues. V was pared by 4 bases and J by 0 bases, with 8 bases between. CDR1 SGHKS and CDR2 YYEKEE come from the germline V gene (reference sequence). This chain's CDR3 is CASSRDFSNQPQHF. In DNA form, the CDR3 reads TGTGCCAGCAGCCGGGACTTTAGCAATCAGCCCCAGCATTTT.

This clonotype was recorded many times. The gene calls are TRBV28 and TRBJ2-5; no definite D call. There are 14 residues in the CDR3. V was pared by 2 bases and J by 2 bases, with 9 bases between. Germline V gene data show CDR1 as MDHEN and CDR2 as SYDVKM. The CDR3 reads CASSLDPTQETQYF. In DNA, the CDR3 is TGTGCCAGCAGTTTAGATCCCACACAAGAGACCCAGTACTTC.

This clonotype was counted many times. The chain employs TRBV28 and TRBJ2-1; unclear D gene. CDR1 is MDHEN, CDR2 SYDVKM, per germline. This CDR3 is 16 amino acids long. The V and J ends lost 5 bases and 6 bases respectively, with 20 bases between them. The CDR3 DNA sequence: TGTGCCAGCAGTCCCCCCCGTCTCCCGGCCGGCAATGAGCAGTTCTTC. This encodes CASSPPRLPAGNEQFF.

This clonotype was seen more than once but under ten times. The chain combines TRBV29-1 with TRBJ2-5, with a weak D call TRBD2 (8 bases). This CDR3 comprises 20 residues. The V end was cut by 0 bases, the J end by 4 bases, with 30 bases between. The germline V gene has CDR1 SQVTM and CDR2 ANQGSEA. CDR3 coding DNA: TGCAGCGTTGAAGATCCCGGGACAGACTATCTAGCGGGCGTCCCAGAGACCCAGTACTTC. This gives the protein CSVEDPGTDYLAGVPETQYF.

Only a few counts were recorded for this clonotype. The rearrangement links TRBV6-1 to TRBJ2-3, with D perhaps TRBD1 (5 bases). V dropped 6 bases and J dropped 2 bases, with 15 bases sitting between them. The CDR3 is made up of 15 amino acids. Per the germline V gene, CDR1 is MNHNS and CDR2 is SASEGT. The CDR3 sequence: CASRGYRFSTDTQYF. CDR3 nucleotide sequence: TGTGCCAGCAGGGGATACAGGTTTTCCACAGATACGCAGTATTTT.

This clonotype occurred many times. The genes are TRBV29-1 and TRBJ2-5; 10 nucleotides line up with TRBD2. V was pared by 1 base and J by 1 base, with 0 bases of the junction left unmatched. The length of the CDR3 is 14 residues. CDR1 is SQVTM and CDR2 is ANQGSEA in the germline V gene. This chain's CDR3 is CSVEGTSGQETQYF. CDR3 nucleotide sequence: TGCAGCGTTGAAGGGACTAGCGGCCAAGAGACCCAGTACTTC.

This clonotype has just a few counts. The chain employs TRBV20-1 and TRBJ2-2, with D perhaps TRBD1 or TRBD2 (5 bases each). This CDR3 comprises 15 residues. Germline V gene lookup returns CDR1 DFQATT and CDR2 SNEGSKA (reference sequence). V lost 6 bases and J lost 0, with 14 bases in between. This CDR3 is CSAELGRTNTGELFF. The DNA of the CDR3 is TGCAGTGCCGAATTGGGACGGACGAACACCGGGGAGCTGTTTTTT.

This clonotype was recorded many times. The chain is built from TRBV24-1 and TRBJ2-1, with TRBD2 identical over 8 bases. This CDR3 spans 17 amino acids. The V and J ends lost 2 bases and 9 bases, in that order; junction bases with no gene match: 14. Germline CDR1 KGHDR, CDR2 SFDVKD. CDR3 DNA sequence: TGTGCCACCAGTGATTCGGCAGTTAGCGGGAATTTAGGTGAGCAGTTCTTC. Protein sequence: CATSDSAVSGNLGEQFF.

This clonotype was seen only a few times. The chain is built from TRBV7-3 and TRBJ2-1, with D perhaps given as TRBD1 or TRBD2 (5 bases each). The germline gives CDR1 SGHTA, CDR2 FQGTGA. The germline V and J ends were trimmed by 0 bases and 0 bases, with 12 bases remaining between them. The CDR3 runs 17 residues. The CDR3 DNA sequence: TGTGCCAGCAGCTTAACGTGGGGACCCCTCTCCTACAATGAGCAGTTCTTC. Translated, it gives CASSLTWGPLSYNEQFF. The variable domain in full, with the rest retrieved from reference TRBV7-3 and TRBJ2-1, is GAGVSQTPSNKVTEKGKYVELRCDPISGHTALYWYRQSLGQGPEFLIYFQGTGAADDSGLPNDRFFAVRPEGSVSTLKIQRTERGDSAVYLCASSLTWGPLSYNEQFFGPGTRLTVL.

The table lists this clonotype with a few counts. V usage is TRBV20-1 and J usage is TRBJ2-3; a weak D match, TRBD2 (7 bases). The V gene's germline CDR1 is DFQATT and CDR2 SNEGSKA (reference sequence). V was cut by 4 bases and J by 2 bases, with 13 bases left in between. This CDR3 comprises 14 residues. CDR3 DNA: TGCAGTGCTACGGGGGGCGGGAACACAGATACGCAGTATTTT. The encoded protein is CSATGGGNTDTQYF.

This rearrangement joins TRBV29-1 to TRBJ2-1; 15 nucleotides line up with TRBD2. This CDR3 comprises 12 residues. J lost 12 bases, V lost 6 bases, and 3 bases had no gene match. The germline V gene has CDR1 SQVTM and CDR2 ANQGSEA. This chain's CDR3 is CSVGTSGRMQFF. The CDR3 region has the DNA TGCAGCGTGGGGACTAGCGGGAGGATGCAGTTCTTC.

This clonotype was seen many times. The chain recombines TRBV5-1 with TRBJ1-1, with TRBD1 identical over 9 bases. This CDR3 contains 14 residues. The trim removed 7 bases at V and 11 bases at J, leaving 15 bases unmatched. Germline V gives CDR1 SGHRS, CDR2 YFSETQ. CDR3 loop: CASSEGQGAPGAFF. DNA of the CDR3: TGCGCCAGCTCGGAGGGACAGGGCGCCCCGGGGGCTTTCTTT.

This clonotype showed up many times. A junction boundary mismatches the germline segment, possibly from a read error. The chain uses TRBV20-1 and TRBJ2-3; D is ambiguous. The CDR3 consists of 15 residues. Germline V CDR1 and CDR2: DFQATT, SNEGSKA (reference sequence). CDR3 amino acids: CSARDLTWGTDTQYF. Written as DNA, the CDR3 is TGCAGTGCTCGAGATTTGACATGGGGCACAGATACGCAGTATTTT.

This clonotype appeared a few times. CDR3 region: CASSYKSTSGRQPGYF. In nucleotides, the CDR3 is TGTGCCAGCAGTTACAAATCGACTAGCGGGAGGCAACCCGGGTACTTC. The gene calls are TRBV6-2 or TRBV6-3 and TRBJ2-7, with 13 bases matching TRBD2. The V gene end was trimmed by 2 bases and the J gene end by 12 bases; junction bases not matched to a gene: 13. This CDR3 comprises 16 residues. CDR1 is MNHEY, CDR2 SVGEGT, per germline.

This clonotype appeared many times. The rearrangement uses TRBV29-1 and TRBJ2-7; 10 positions match TRBD2. Germline CDR1 SQVTM, CDR2 ANQGSEA. Trimming removed 6 bases from V and 5 bases from J; junction bases left unmatched: 7. The CDR3 runs to 13 residues. Written as DNA, the CDR3 is TGCAGCGTCCTTAGGACTAGCGGCAACGAGCAGTACTTC. Protein: CSVLRTSGNEQYF.

At least ten counts were recorded for this clonotype. This chain joins TRBV25-1 and TRBJ1-1; D gene ambiguous. The CDR3 runs 11 residues. V was trimmed by 3 bases and J by 7 bases, leaving 6 bases between them. The V gene's germline CDR1 is MGHDK and CDR2 SYGVNS. The CDR3 DNA reads as TGTGCCAGCAGTGAGTCCGGTGAAGCTTTCTTT. Protein sequence: CASSESGEAFF.

This clonotype was detected ten times or more. One end of the junction fails to match germline, which may point to a read error. J is TRBJ2-2 and V is TRBV7-7, with TRBD2 matching 8 bases. The CDR3 is made up of 16 amino acids. The germline CDR1 and CDR2 sequences are SSHAT and FNYEAQ (reference sequence). CDR3 region: CASSSTSATVTGELFF. CDR3 nucleotides: TGTGCTAGCAGCTCGACTAGCGCGACCGTCACCGGGGAGCTGTTTTTT.

The chain is built from TRBV7-9 and TRBJ2-7, with D possibly being TRBD2 (6 bases). The V and J ends lost 3 bases and 3 bases respectively, with 12 bases between them. The CDR3 length is 14 residues. Germline CDR1 is SEHNR and CDR2 is FQNEAQ (reference sequence). The CDR3 region has the DNA TGTGCCAGCAGCTTGGCGGGGACCCTCTACGAGCAGTACTTC. This translates into CASSLAGTLYEQYF.

This rearrangement joins TRBV20-1 to TRBJ1-1, with 8 bases aligning to TRBD1. There are 15 residues in the CDR3. Germline V gives CDR1 DFQATT, CDR2 SNEGSKA (reference sequence). Germline trimming cut 4 bases from V and 4 bases from J; bases unmatched to any gene: 11. The CDR3 reads CSATDPDRGVTEAFF. The CDR3 DNA reads TGCAGTGCTACAGATCCTGACAGGGGAGTCACTGAAGCTTTCTTT.